This T cell receptor beta chain derives from a study of blood T cell repertoires in COVID-19. Study as a whole: Sites in the United States, Italy and Spain provided acute and convalescent COVID-19 samples. PBMCs, B-cell-depleted T cells, or T cells were the source of the cDNA or gDNA that made up the material.

Original analysis: Estimation of nucleated cell counts relied on the amplification of reference gene primers. The table came from immunoSEQ multiplex PCR; TCRdb's copy has only in-frame clones and leaves some out. Clone size and V and J calls were adopted from that table, with D and trimming inferred from the DNA. The sample yields approximately 210,000 clones, 88% seen once. The CDR3 length is 15 residues. Between the trimmed V and J ends, which lost 6 bases and 4 bases, there was a span of 16 bases. Germline loops: CDR1 SGHAT, CDR2 FQNNGV. The sequencing input was peripheral blood. This chain links TRBV11-2 with TRBJ1-3, with D perhaps matching TRBD1 (6 bases). This receptor was identified in a human donor in a cohort sampled during active COVID-19. This CDR3 reads CASSLRGSGGNTIYF. CDR3 nucleotides: TGTGCCAGCAGTCTCAGGGGATCGGGAGGAAACACCATATATTTT.